Below are 9 T cell receptor beta chains sequenced from a single sample in a study of shared clonotypes between healthy human individuals (dated by TCRdb to 2018 to 2020). CD8 naive samples were obtained by positive selection for CCR7 among CD45RO-negative cells, yielding a CD45RA+CCR7+ population from which TemRA cells were excluded. The library was prepared using the immunoSEQ multiplex PCR assay. Imported from immuneACCESS, the table was reduced by TCRdb to in-frame sequences with V and J called. These copies leave out some clones; in studies compared against another copy, an unresolved V gene accounts for under half, and the cause of the remainder is not known. The sample includes roughly 850,000 clones, with roughly 96% observed a single time. The ten biggest clones cover approximately 0.2% of the sample. Material for sequencing was naive CD8+ T cells sorted from blood. The cell subset or site tag for this specimen amounts to: CD45RA+CCR7+. These receptors all stem from a man younger than 40 in good health.

In regard to this clone: Other nucleotide sequences in the sample specify the same CDR3. CDR3 loop: CASSYSMNQPQHF. The CDR3 nucleotides read TGTGCCAGCAGTTACTCTATGAATCAGCCCCAGCATTTT. The chain uses TRBV6-5 and TRBJ1-5; no clear D gene. The CDR3 runs 13 residues. Germline assignment: CDR1 MNHEY and CDR2 SVGAGI. Trimming took 0 bases from V and 4 from J, leaving 4 bases between them.

The chain uses TRBV7-3 and TRBJ2-7, with 7 positions matching TRBD2. V was clipped by 5 bases and J by 3 bases; unmatched bases: 10. This CDR3 region has 15 residues. Per the germline V gene, CDR1 is SGHTA and CDR2 is FQGTGA. The CDR3 nucleotides read TGTGCCAGCAGCCAAGACCCAGCGGGACTCTACGAGCAGTACTTC. Protein product: CASSQDPAGLYEQYF. Full variable domain (outside the CDR3, taken from reference TRBV7-3 and TRBJ2-7): GAGVSQTPSNKVTEKGKYVELRCDPISGHTALYWYRQSLGQGPEFLIYFQGTGAADDSGLPNDRFFAVRPEGSVSTLKIQRTERGDSAVYLCASSQDPAGLYEQYFGPGTRLTVT.

The V call is TRBV27, the J call TRBJ1-3, with D possibly being TRBD1 (6 bases). Germline V gene data show CDR1 as MNHEY and CDR2 as SMNVEV (reference sequence). V was shortened by 6 bases and J by 4 bases, with 13 bases between the two germline ends. The CDR3 totals 14 residues. CDR3 nucleotide sequence: TGTGCCAGCAGCCAGGGGACACCCGGAAACACCATATATTTT. Residues: CASSQGTPGNTIYF.

The chain couples TRBV4-1 to TRBJ2-7; D is possibly TRBD1 or TRBD2 (5 bases each). Per germline, CDR1 MGHRA and CDR2 YSYEKL. V gave up 3 bases and J gave up 3 bases, with 15 bases separating them. The CDR3 contains 15 residues. This chain's CDR3 is CASSQTALGVYEQYF. Here the CDR3 DNA reads TGCGCCAGCAGCCAGACCGCCCTGGGGGTCTACGAGCAGTACTTC.

As concerns this clone: Other DNA variants within this sample encode the same CDR3. The rearrangement uses TRBV27 and TRBJ1-1, with D possibly matching TRBD1 (5 bases). The CDR3 consists of 13 residues. Germline values: CDR1 MNHEY, CDR2 SMNVEV (reference sequence). Trimming took 5 bases from V and 1 from J, leaving 8 bases between them. CDR3 region: CASSPGQNTEAFF. In DNA, the CDR3 is TGTGCCAGCAGTCCCGGACAGAACACTGAAGCTTTCTTT.

This chain uses TRBV19 with TRBJ2-1, with D hard to call. The CDR3 has 12 residues. CDR1 is LNHDA, CDR2 SQIVND, per germline (reference sequence). V shed 6 bases and J shed 5 bases, with 8 bases lying between them. The CDR3 nucleotides are TGTGCCAGTAGCCTAATAAACAATGAGCAGTTCTTC. Residues: CASSLINNEQFF.

With regard to this clone: At the DNA level, this CDR3 is encoded by other sequences in the same sample as well. The chain combines TRBV27 with TRBJ2-3; no reliable D call. Trimming removed 2 bases at V and 4 bases at J, with 4 bases between. Per germline, CDR1 MNHEY and CDR2 SMNVEV (reference sequence). The CDR3 is made up of 12 amino acids. CDR3 sequence (DNA): TGTGCCAGCAGTTTACGATCAGATACGCAGTATTTT. It yields the protein CASSLRSDTQYF.

V and J are TRBV10-3 and TRBJ2-7; D tentatively reads TRBD1 or TRBD2 (5 bases each). Germline CDR1 and CDR2: ENHRY and SYGVKD. Trimming stripped 11 bases from V and 2 bases from J, with 22 bases between. The CDR3 spans 15 residues. The CDR3 reads CASSDKGTATYEQYF. The CDR3 region has the DNA TGTGCCTCTTCAGATAAGGGGACGGCAACCTACGAGCAGTACTTC.

This clone is a singleton in its sample. The CDR3 is CASRDAGRAANIEQFF. In DNA form, the CDR3 reads TGCGCCAGCAGGGACGCCGGACGTGCCGCCAATATAGAGCAGTTCTTC. V usage is TRBV5-1 and J usage is TRBJ2-1; D not resolved. V lost 5 bases, J lost 10 bases, and 25 bases lay in between. Germline V gene lookup returns CDR1 SGHRS and CDR2 YFSETQ. The CDR3 runs to 16 residues. Full variable domain (outside the CDR3, taken from reference TRBV5-1 and TRBJ2-1): KAGVTQTPRYLIKTRGQQVTLSCSPISGHRSVSWYQQTPGQGLQFLFEYFSETQRNKGNFPGRFSGRQFSNSRSEMNVSTLELGDSALYLCASRDAGRAANIEQFFGPGTRLTVL.